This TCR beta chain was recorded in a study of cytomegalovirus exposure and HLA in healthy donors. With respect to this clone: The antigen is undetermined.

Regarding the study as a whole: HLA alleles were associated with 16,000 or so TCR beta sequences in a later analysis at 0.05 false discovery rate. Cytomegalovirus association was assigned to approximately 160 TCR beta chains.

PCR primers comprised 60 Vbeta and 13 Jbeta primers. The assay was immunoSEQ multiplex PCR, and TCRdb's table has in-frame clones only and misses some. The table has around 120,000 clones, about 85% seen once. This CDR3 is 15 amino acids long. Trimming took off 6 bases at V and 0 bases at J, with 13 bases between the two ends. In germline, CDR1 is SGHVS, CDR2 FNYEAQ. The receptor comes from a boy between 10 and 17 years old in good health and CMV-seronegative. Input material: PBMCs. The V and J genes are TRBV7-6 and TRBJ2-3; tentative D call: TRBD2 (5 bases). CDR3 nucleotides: TGTGCCAGCAGTCCCATGGGCGGGAGCACAGATACGCAGTATTTT. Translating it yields CASSPMGGSTDTQYF.